A selection of T cell receptor beta chains follows, all from one sample in a study of blood T cell repertoires in COVID-19. Assay: immunoSEQ multiplex PCR; the TCRdb copy retains only in-frame clones and omits some. The sample contains 70,000 to 90,000 clones, around 88% of which appear only once. Sequenced: peripheral blood. These receptors all come from a man aged 50-59 years with active COVID-19. The conserved cysteine and the conserved F or W are not part of the CDR3 here. Fields, in order: J gene, V gene, CDR3 protein.

TRBJ1-4 | TRBV10-3 | AISLTEFNEKLF
TRBJ1-1 | TRBV4-3 | ASSQDLRGTEAF
TRBJ2-3 | TRBV6-4 | ASSATGGTDTQY
TRBJ1-1 | TRBV7-2 | ASSLRAGEGYAF
TRBJ2-2 | TRBV28 | ASSLVRGRYGGELF
TRBJ2-2 | TRBV7-9 | ASSLARANTGELF
TRBJ2-1 | TRBV5-1 | ASSEGQGFYNEQF
TRBJ2-1 | TRBV5-8 | ASSLLSGGYNEQF
TRBJ1-2 | TRBV19 | ASSITGGYGYT
TRBJ1-4 | TRBV9 | ASSGDSLYEKLF
TRBJ2-3 | TRBV11-1 | ASSLAGTSTDTQY
TRBJ2-1 | TRBV9 | ASSVLVAENNEQF
TRBJ2-7 | TRBV24-1 | ATSDSSYEQY
TRBJ1-4 | TRBV5-1 | ASSLQGAREKLF
TRBJ2-7 | TRBV19 | ASSIRTGSTYEQY
TRBJ2-1 | TRBV4-3 | ASSRHRDRGLNEQF
TRBJ2-7 | TRBV27 | ASSPWTSGPYEQY
TRBJ1-2 | TRBV27 | ASSLYQGNYGYT
TRBJ2-1 | TRBV7-2 | ASSLDGTSGGANEQF
TRBJ2-7 | TRBV30 | AWSVTALGLPASYEQY
TRBJ1-5 | TRBV4-2 | ASSPNTGEQPQH
TRBJ1-1 | TRBV4-3 | ASSQDNRGWGSEAF